The T cell receptor beta chain described here comes from a study of T cell responses to AZD1222 COVID-19 vaccine. Only in-frame clones appear in the TCRdb table, and some are missing; sequencing was by immunoSEQ multiplex PCR. The table records roughly 150,000 clones, approximately 90% of them present only once. To note about this clone: The antigen is not known.

V lost 5 bases to trimming and J lost 3 bases; unmatched junction nucleotides: 6. This CDR3 is 15 amino acids long. Germline V CDR1 and CDR2: SGHTA, FQGNSA. Broader study findings: Spike-wide vaccine-associated CD4 TCRs dominated at 160-218 and 743-854.

This TCR derives from an adult in good health. This sequence joins TRBV7-2 and TRBJ2-7, with 11 bases fitting TRBD1. The source material was peripheral blood, sampled on day 0 of AZD1222 vaccination. Here the CDR3 reads CASSTRTGGNYEQYF. Written as DNA, the CDR3 is TGTGCCAGCAGCACCCGGACAGGGGGCAACTACGAGCAGTACTTC. The whole variable domain, remainder taken from reference TRBV7-2 and TRBJ2-7, is GAGVSQSPSNKVTEKGKDVELRCDPISGHTALYWYRQSLGQGLEFLIYFQGNSAPDKSGLPSDRFSAERTGGSVSTLTIQRTQQEDSAVYLCASSTRTGGNYEQYFGPGTRLTVT.